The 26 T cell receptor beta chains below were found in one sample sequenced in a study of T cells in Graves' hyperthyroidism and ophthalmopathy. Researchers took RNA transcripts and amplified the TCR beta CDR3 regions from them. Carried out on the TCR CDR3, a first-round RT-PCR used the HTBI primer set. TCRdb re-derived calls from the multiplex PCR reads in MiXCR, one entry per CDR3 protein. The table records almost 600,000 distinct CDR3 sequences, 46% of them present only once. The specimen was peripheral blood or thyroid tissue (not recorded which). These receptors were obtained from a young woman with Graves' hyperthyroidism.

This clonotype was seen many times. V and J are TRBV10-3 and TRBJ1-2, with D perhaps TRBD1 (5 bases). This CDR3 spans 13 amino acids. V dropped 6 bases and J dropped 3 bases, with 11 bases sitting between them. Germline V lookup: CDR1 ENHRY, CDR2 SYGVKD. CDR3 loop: CAISSTGHYGYTF. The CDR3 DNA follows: TGTGCCATCAGCTCTACAGGCCACTATGGCTACACCTTC.

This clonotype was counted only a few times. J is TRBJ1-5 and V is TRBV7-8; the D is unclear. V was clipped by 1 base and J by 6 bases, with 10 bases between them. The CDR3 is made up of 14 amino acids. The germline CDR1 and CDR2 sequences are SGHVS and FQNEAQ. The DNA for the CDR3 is TGTGCCAGCAGCTTAGAGAATTGGGGTCAGCCCCAGCATTTT. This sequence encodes CASSLENWGQPQHF.

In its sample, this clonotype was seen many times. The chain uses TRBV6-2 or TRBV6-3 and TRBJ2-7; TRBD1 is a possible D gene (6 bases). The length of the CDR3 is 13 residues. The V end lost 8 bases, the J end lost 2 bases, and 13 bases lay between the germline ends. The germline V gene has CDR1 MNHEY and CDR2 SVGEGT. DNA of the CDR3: TGTGCCAGCTCGGACAGCTACACCTACGAGCAGTACTTC. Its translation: CASSDSYTYEQYF.

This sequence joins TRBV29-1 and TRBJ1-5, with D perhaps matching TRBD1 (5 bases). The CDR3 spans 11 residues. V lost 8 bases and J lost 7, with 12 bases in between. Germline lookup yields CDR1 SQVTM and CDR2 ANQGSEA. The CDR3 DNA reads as TGCAGCTTAGCCTGGGGGCAGCCCCAGCATTTT. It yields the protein CSLAWGQPQHF.

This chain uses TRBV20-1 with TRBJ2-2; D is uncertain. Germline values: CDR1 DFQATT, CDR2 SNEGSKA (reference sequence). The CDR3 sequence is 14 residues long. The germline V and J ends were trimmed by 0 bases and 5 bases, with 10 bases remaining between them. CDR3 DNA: TGCAGTGCTAGAGATTCAGATCTTACCGGGGAGCTGTTTTTT. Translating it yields CSARDSDLTGELFF.

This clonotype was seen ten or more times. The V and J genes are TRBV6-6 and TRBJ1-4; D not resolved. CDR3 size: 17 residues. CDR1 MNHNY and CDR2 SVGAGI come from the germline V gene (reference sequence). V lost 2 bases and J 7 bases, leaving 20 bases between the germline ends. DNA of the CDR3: TGTGCCAGCAGTTACCTTGCCCCCCGCGGCGTTGGTGAAAAACTGTTTTTT. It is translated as CASSYLAPRGVGEKLFF.

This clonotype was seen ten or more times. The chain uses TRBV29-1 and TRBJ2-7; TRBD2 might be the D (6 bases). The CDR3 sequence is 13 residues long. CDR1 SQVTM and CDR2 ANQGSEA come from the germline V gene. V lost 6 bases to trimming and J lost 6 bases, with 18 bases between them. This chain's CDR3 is CSVGTGGKLEQYF. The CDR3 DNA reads TGCAGCGTGGGGACTGGCGGGAAACTCGAGCAGTACTTC.

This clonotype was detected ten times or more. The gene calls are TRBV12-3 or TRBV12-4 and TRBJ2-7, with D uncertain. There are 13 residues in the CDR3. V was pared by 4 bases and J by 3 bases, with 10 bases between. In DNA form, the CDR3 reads TGTGCCAGCAGTTACTTATCGGGCTACGAGCAGTACTTC. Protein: CASSYLSGYEQYF.

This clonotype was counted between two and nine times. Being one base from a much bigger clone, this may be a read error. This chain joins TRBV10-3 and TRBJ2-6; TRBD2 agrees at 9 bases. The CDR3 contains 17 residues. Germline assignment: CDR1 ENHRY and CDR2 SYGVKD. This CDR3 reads CAVSGVSGGPGANVLTF. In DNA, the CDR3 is TGTGCCGTCAGTGGGGTTAGCGGGGGCCCCGGGGCCAACGTCCTGACTTTC.

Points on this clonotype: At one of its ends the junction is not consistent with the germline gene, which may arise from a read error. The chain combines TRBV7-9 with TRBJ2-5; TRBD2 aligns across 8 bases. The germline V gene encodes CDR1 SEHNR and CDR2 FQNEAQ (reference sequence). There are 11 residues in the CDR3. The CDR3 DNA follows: TGTGCCAGCAGCCTGGGACTAGAGCCGTTCTTC. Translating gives CASSLGLEPFF.

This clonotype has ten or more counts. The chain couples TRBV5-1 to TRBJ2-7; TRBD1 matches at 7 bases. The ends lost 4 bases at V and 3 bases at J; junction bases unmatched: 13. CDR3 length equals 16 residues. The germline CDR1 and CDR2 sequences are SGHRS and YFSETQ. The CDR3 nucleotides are TGCGCCAGCAGCGCGGGCATACCGGGACAGCACTACGAGCAGTACTTC. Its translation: CASSAGIPGQHYEQYF.

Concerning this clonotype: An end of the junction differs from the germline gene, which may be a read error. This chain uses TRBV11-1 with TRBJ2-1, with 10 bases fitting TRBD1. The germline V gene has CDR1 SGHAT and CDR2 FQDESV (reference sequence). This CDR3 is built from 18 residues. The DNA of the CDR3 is TGCGCCAGCAGCATCGTCCCGGGACAGGGGTCAGGGTACAATGAGCAGTTCTTC. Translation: CASSIVPGQGSGYNEQFF.

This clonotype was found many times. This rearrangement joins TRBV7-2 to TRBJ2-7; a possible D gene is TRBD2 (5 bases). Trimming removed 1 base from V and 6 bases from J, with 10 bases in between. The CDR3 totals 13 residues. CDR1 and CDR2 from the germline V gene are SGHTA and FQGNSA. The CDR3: CASSLGLAGEQYF. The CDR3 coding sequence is TGTGCCAGCAGCTTAGGGCTAGCAGGCGAGCAGTACTTC.

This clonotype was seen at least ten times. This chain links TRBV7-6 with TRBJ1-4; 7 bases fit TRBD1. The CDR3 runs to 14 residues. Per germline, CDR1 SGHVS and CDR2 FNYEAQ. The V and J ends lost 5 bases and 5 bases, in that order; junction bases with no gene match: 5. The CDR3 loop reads CASSPGQKNEKLFF. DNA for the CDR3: TGTGCCAGCAGCCCGGGACAGAAGAATGAAAAACTGTTTTTT.

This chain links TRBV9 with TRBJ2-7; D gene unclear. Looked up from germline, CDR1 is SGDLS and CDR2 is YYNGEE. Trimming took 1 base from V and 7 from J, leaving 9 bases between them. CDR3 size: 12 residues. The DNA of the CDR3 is TGTGCCAGCAGCGTACAACAGAATGAGCAGTACTTC. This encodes CASSVQQNEQYF. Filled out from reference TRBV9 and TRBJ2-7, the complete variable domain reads DSGVTQTPKHLITATGQRVTLRCSPRSGDLSVYWYQQSLDQGLQFLIQYYNGEERAKGNILERFSAQQFPDLHSELNLSSLELGDSALYFCASSVQQNEQYFGPGTRLTVT.

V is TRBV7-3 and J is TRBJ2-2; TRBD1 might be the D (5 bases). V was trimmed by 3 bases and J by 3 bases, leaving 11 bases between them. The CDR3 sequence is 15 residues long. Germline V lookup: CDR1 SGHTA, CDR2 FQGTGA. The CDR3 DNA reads TGTGCCAGCAGCTTGGGGCAGGACGACACCGGGGAGCTGTTTTTT. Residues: CASSLGQDDTGELFF.

For the CDR3, the DNA is TGTGCCAGCCTGGGACAGGGGGCGGGCTATGGCTACACCTTC. The encoded protein is CASLGQGAGYGYTF. The chain couples TRBV2 to TRBJ1-2; 12 bases are a match to TRBD1. The ends lost 8 bases at V and 4 bases at J; junction bases unmatched: 5. CDR3 length: 14 amino acids. Germline V CDR1 and CDR2: SNHLY, FYNNEI.

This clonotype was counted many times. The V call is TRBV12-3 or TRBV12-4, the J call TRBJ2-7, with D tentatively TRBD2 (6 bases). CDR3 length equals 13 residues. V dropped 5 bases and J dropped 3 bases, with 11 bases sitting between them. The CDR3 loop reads CASSMGSGYEQYF. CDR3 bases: TGTGCCAGCAGTATGGGTAGCGGCTACGAGCAGTACTTC.

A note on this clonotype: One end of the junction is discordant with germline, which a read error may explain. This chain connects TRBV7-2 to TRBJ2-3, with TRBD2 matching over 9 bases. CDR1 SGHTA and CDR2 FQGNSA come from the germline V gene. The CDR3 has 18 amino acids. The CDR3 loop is CASRLAGREGPSTDTQYF. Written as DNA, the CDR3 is TGTGCCAGCAGATTAGCCGGGCGGGAGGGCCCGAGCACAGATACGCAGTATTTT.

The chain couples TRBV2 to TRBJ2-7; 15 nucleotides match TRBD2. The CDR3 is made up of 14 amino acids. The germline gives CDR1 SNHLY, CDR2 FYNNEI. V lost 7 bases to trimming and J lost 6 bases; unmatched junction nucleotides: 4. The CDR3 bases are TGTGCCAGCACTAGGACTAGCGGGAGGGTCGAGCAGTACTTC. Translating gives CASTRTSGRVEQYF.

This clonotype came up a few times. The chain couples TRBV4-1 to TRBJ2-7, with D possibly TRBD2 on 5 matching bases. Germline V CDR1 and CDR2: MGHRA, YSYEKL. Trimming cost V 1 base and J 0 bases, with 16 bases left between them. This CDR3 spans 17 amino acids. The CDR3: CASSQAFASRTSYEQYF. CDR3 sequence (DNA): TGCGCCAGCAGCCAAGCGTTCGCTAGCAGAACCTCCTACGAGCAGTACTTC.

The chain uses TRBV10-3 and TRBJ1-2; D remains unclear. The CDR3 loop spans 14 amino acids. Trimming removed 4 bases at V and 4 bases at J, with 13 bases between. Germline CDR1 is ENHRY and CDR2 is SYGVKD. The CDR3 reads CAISATGVVYGYTF. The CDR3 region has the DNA TGTGCCATCAGTGCTACGGGAGTGGTCTATGGCTACACCTTC.

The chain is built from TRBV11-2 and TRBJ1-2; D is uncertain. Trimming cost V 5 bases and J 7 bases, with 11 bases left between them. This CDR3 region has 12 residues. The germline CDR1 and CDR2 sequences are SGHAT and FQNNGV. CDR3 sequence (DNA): TGTGCCAGCAGCCCCAGGATCCCTGGCTACACCTTC. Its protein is CASSPRIPGYTF.

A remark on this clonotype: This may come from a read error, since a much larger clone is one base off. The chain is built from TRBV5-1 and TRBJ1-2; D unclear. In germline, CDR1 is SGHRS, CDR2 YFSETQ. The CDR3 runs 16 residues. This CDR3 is CAGSLVGSLGNYGYTF. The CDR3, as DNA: TGCGCCGGCAGCTTGGTAGGCAGTTTGGGGAACTATGGCTACACCTTC. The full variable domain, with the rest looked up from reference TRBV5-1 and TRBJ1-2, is KAGVTQTPRYLIKTRGQQVTLSCSPISGHRSVSWYQQTPGQGLQFLFEYFSETQRNKGNFPGRFSGRQFSNSRSEMNVSTLELGDSALYLCAGSLVGSLGNYGYTFGSGTRLTVV.

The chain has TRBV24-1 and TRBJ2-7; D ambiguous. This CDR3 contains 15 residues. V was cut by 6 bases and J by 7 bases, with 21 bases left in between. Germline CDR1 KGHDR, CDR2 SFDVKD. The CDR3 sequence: CATSSGEPSYNEQYF. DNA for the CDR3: TGTGCCACCAGTTCGGGCGAACCCTCCTACAATGAGCAGTACTTC.

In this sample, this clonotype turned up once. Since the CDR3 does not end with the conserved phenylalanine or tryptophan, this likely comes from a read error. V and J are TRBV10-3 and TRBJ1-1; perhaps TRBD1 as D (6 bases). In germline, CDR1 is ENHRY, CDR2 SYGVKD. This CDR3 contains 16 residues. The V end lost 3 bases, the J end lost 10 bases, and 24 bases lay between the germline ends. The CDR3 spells CAISEPNETGGKGAFS. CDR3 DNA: TGTGCCATCAGTGAACCCAACGAGACGGGGGGCAAAGGAGCTTTCTCT.